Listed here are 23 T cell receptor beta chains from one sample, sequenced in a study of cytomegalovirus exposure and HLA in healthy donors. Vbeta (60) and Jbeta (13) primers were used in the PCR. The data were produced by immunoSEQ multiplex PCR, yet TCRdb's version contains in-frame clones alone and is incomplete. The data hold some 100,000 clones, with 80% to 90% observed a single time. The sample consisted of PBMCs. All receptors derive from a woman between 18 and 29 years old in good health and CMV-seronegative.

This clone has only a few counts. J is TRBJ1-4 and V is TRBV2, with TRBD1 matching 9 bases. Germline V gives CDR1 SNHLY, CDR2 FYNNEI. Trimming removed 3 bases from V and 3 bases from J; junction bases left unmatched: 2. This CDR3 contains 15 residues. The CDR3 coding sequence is TGTGCCAGCAGTGAGGGACAGGGTTCTAATGAAAAACTGTTTTTT. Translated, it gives CASSEGQGSNEKLFF. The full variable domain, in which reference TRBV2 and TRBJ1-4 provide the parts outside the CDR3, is EPEVTQTPSHQVTQMGQEVILRCVPISNHLYFYWYRQILGQKVEFLVSFYNNEISEKSEIFDDQFSVERPDGSNFTLKIRSTKLEDSAMYFCASSEGQGSNEKLFFGSGTQLSVL.

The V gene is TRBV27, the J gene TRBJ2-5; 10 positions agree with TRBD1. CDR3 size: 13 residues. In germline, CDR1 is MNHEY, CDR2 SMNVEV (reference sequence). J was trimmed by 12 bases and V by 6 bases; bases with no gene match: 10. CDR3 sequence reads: CASSRDRGSQKYF. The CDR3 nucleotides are TGTGCCAGCAGCCGGGACAGGGGATCGCAGAAGTACTTC.

CDR3 coding DNA: TGTGCCAGCAGTTACTCTGGACTAGCGGGGTTACAGACCCAGTACTTC. This translates into CASSYSGLAGLQTQYF. This rearrangement joins TRBV6-5 to TRBJ2-5, with 12 nucleotides matching TRBD2. This CDR3 has 16 amino acids. Losses at the gene ends were 0 bases for V and 6 bases for J; bases not matched to a gene: 5. Germline V CDR1 and CDR2: MNHEY, SVGAGI.

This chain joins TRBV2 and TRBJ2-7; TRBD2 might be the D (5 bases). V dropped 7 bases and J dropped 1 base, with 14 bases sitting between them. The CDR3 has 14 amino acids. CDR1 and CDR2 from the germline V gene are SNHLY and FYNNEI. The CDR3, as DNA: TGTGCCAGCACTCCGGACCAGCGGTCCTACGAGCAGTACTTC. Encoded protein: CASTPDQRSYEQYF.

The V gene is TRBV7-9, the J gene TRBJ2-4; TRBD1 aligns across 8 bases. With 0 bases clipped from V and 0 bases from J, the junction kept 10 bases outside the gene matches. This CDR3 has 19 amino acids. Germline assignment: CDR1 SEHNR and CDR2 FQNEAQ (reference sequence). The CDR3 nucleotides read TGTGCCAGCAGCTTAGCGGGACAGGACCATCCACTAGCCAAAAACATTCAGTACTTC. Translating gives CASSLAGQDHPLAKNIQYF.

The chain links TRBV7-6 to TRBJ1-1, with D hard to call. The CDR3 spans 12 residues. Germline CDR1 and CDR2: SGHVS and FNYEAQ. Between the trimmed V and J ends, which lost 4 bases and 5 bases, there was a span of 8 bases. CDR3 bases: TGTGCCAGCAGCTCGGGTGGAACTGAAGCTTTCTTT. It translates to CASSSGGTEAFF.

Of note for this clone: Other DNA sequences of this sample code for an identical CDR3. For the CDR3, the DNA is TGTGCCAGCAGCCCAACCACGGGGGGGCCCGGAGGGTATACGCAGTATTTT. Translating gives CASSPTTGGPGGYTQYF. This rearrangement joins TRBV28 to TRBJ2-3, with TRBD2 matching over 8 bases. Germline values: CDR1 MDHEN, CDR2 SYDVKM. The CDR3 runs 17 residues. With V trimmed by 6 bases and J by 7 bases, 18 bases remained unmatched.

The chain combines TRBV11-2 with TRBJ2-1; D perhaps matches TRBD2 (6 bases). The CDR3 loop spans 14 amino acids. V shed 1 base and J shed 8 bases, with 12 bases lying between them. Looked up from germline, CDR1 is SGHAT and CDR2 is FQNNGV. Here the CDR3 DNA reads TGTGCCAGCAGCTTAGGGCGGAGGGTGGATGAGCAGTTCTTC. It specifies CASSLGRRVDEQFF.

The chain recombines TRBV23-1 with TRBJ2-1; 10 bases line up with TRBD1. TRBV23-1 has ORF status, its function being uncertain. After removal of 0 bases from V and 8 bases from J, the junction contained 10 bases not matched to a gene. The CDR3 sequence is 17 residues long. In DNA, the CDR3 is TGCGCCAGCAGTCAATCGTCGGGACAGGGGATCACGGATGAGCAGTTCTTC. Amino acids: CASSQSSGQGITDEQFF.

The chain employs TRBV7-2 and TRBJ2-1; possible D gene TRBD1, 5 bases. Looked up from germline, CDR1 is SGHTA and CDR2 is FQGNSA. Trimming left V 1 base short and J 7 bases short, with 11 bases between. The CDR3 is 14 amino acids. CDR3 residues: CASSLGAGSNEQFF. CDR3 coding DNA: TGTGCCAGCAGCTTAGGCGCAGGGTCTAATGAGCAGTTCTTC.

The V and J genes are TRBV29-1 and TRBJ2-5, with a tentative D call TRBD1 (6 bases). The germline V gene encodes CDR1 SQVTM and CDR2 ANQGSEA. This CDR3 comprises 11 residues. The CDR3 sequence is CGAGRGETQYF. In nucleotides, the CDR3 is TGCGGCGCCGGCAGGGGAGAGACCCAGTACTTC.

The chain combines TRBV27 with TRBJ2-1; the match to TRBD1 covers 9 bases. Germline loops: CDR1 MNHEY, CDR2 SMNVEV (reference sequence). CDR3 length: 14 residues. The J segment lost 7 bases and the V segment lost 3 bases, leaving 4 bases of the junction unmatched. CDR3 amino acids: CASSLGTGLNEQFF. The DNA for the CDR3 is TGTGCCAGCAGTTTGGGGACAGGGTTGAATGAGCAGTTCTTC.

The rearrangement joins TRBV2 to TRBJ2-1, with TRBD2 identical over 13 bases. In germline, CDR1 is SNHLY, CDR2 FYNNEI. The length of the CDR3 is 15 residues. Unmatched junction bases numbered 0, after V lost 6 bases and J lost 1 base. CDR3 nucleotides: TGTGCCAGCAGGGGACTAGCGGGATCCTACAATGAGCAGTTCTTC. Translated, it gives CASRGLAGSYNEQFF.

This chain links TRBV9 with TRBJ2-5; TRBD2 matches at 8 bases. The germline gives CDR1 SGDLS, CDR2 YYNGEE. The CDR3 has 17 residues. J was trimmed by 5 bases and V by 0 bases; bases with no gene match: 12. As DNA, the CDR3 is TGTGCCAGCAGCGTAGGGATAACGGGGACTAGGCGGGAGACCCAGTACTTC. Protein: CASSVGITGTRRETQYF.

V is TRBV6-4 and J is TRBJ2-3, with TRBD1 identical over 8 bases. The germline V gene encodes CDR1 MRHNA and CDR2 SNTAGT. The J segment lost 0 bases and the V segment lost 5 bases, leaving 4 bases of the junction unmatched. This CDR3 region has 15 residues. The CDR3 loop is CASSPTGGSTDTQYF. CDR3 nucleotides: TGTGCCAGCAGTCCAACAGGGGGAAGCACAGATACGCAGTATTTT.

The DNA for the CDR3 is TGTGCCAGCAGCTTACTAGCGGACCACTACGAGCAGTACTTC. This codes for CASSLLADHYEQYF. V and J are TRBV6-5 and TRBJ2-7; 8 bases are shared with TRBD2. Germline-derived CDR1 and CDR2 are MNHEY and SVGAGI. With 6 bases clipped from V and 3 bases from J, the junction kept 7 bases outside the gene matches. The CDR3 length is 14 residues.

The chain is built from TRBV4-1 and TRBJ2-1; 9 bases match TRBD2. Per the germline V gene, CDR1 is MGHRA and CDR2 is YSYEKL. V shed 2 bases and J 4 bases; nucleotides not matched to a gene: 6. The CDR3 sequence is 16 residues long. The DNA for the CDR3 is TGCGCCAGCAGCCAATCGGCGGGAGGGGATTACAATGAGCAGTTCTTC. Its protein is CASSQSAGGDYNEQFF.

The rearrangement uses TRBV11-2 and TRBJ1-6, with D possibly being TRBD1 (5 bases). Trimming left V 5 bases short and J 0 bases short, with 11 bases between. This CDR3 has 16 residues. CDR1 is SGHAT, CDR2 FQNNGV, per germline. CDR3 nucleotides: TGTGCCAGCAGCCTCAATACAGGCTCCTATAATTCACCCCTCCACTTT. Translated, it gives CASSLNTGSYNSPLHF.

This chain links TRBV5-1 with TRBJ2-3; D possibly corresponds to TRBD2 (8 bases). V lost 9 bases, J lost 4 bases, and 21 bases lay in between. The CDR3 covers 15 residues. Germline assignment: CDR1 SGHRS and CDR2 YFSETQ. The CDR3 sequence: CATRGGAGEADTQYF. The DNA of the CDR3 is TGCGCCACCAGGGGGGGAGCGGGAGAGGCAGATACGCAGTATTTT.

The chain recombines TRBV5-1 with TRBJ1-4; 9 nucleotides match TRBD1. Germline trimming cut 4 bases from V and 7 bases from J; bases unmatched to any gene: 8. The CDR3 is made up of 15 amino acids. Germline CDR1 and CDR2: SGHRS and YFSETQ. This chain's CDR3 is CASSLTGGSGEKLFF. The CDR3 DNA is TGCGCCAGCAGCCTTACAGGGGGCTCGGGTGAAAAACTGTTTTTT.

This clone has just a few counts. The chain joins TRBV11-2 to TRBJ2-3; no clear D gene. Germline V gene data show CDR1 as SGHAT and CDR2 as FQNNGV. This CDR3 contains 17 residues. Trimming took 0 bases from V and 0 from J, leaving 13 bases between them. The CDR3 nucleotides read TGTGCCAGCAGCTTAGATCTACTTCTCCCTAGCACAGATACGCAGTATTTT. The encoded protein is CASSLDLLLPSTDTQYF.

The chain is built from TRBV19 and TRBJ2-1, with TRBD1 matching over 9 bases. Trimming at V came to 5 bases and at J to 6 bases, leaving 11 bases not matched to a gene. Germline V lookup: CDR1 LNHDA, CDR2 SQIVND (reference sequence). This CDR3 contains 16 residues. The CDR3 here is CASSRQGGPWLNEQFF. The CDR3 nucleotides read TGTGCCAGTAGTCGACAGGGGGGCCCATGGCTCAATGAGCAGTTCTTC.

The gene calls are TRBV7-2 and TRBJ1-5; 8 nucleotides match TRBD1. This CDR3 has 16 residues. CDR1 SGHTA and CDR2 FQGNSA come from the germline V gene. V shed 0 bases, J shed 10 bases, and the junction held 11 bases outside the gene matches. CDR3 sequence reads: CASSLATGTGYSPQHF. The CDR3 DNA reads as TGTGCCAGCAGCTTAGCGACCGGGACAGGCTATTCCCCCCAGCATTTT.